This T cell receptor (beta chain) was found in a study of cytomegalovirus exposure and HLA in healthy donors. Overall study: The roughly 110 validation repertoires were reported in a later analysis to have been generated on the same platform as the approximately 600 first-cohort repertoires.

Germline values: CDR1 SGDLS, CDR2 YYNGEE. The V and J ends lost 1 base and 2 bases, in that order; junction bases with no gene match: 3. The CDR3 totals 14 residues. Here immunoSEQ multiplex PCR was the method, and the copy in TCRdb shows in-frame clones only, minus some. The top ten clones hold less than 3.5% of a sample with about 170,000 clones, roughly 86% of them seen once. Donors were drawn from the approximately 120-subject validation cohort, separate from the roughly 700-subject first cohort. The chain has TRBV9 and TRBJ2-7; 7 positions match TRBD1. The sequence was obtained from a man between 18 and 29 years old in good health and CMV-seropositive. The source material was PBMCs. CDR3 loop: CASSVTGQPYEQYF. CDR3 bases: TGTGCCAGCAGCGTAACGGGACAGCCCTACGAGCAGTACTTC.